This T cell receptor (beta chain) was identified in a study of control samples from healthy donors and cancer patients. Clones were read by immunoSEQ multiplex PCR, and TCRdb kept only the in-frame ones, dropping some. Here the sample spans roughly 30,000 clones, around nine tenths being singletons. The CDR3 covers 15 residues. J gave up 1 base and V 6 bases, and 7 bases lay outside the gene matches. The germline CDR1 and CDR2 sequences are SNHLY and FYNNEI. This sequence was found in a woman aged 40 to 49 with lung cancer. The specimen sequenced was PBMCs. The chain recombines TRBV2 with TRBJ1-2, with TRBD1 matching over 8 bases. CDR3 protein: CASRDRQGINYGYTF. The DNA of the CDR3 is TGTGCCAGCAGAGACCGACAGGGGATTAACTATGGCTACACCTTC.